Each of the 15 T cell receptor beta chains below was sequenced from the same sample in a study of cytomegalovirus exposure and HLA in healthy donors (dated by TCRdb to 2016 to 2017). The library was prepared using the immunoSEQ multiplex PCR assay. The multiplex PCR relied on a mix of 60 forward primers for TCR Vbeta segments and 13 reverse primers for TCR Jbeta segments. TCRdb mirrors the immuneACCESS table, restricted to in-frame sequences. Some clones are absent from its copies; in checked studies, under half trace to an unresolved V gene, and the reason for the others is unknown. This sample holds 130,000 or so clones; roughly 75% were observed only once. The ten largest clones take up more than 2.5% of the sample. Sequenced material: PBMCs. These receptors were obtained from a man aged 40-55 years in good health and CMV-seronegative.

The table lists this clone with a few counts. The rearrangement joins TRBV5-1 to TRBJ1-1; 11 bases map to TRBD1. The germline V gene has CDR1 SGHRS and CDR2 YFSETQ. CDR3 length equals 18 residues. Trimming at V came to 1 base and at J to 4 bases, leaving 12 bases not matched to a gene. In DNA form, the CDR3 reads TGCGCCAGCAGCTTGAGTCCGGGACAGGGGGGTGATAGCACTGAAGCTTTCTTT. Protein sequence: CASSLSPGQGGDSTEAFF. Full variable domain (rest looked up from reference TRBV5-1 and TRBJ1-1): KAGVTQTPRYLIKTRGQQVTLSCSPISGHRSVSWYQQTPGQGLQFLFEYFSETQRNKGNFPGRFSGRQFSNSRSEMNVSTLELGDSALYLCASSLSPGQGGDSTEAFFGQGTRLTVV.

The sample holds a few counts of this clone. The J gene is TRBJ1-1, the V gene TRBV18; D perhaps matches TRBD1 (6 bases). Germline assignment: CDR1 KGHSH and CDR2 LQKENI. V lost 0 bases, J lost 8 bases, and 10 bases lay in between. The CDR3 totals 13 residues. CDR3 sequence (DNA): TGTGCCAGCTCACCACCCGGGACACCAGAAGCTTTCTTT. Translated: CASSPPGTPEAFF.

This clone was observed a few times. The chain recombines TRBV13 with TRBJ1-2, with a weak D call TRBD1 (6 bases). With 5 bases removed from V and 6 bases from J, the gap between germline ends came to 19 bases. This CDR3 contains 15 residues. Germline V gives CDR1 PRHDT, CDR2 FYEKMQ (reference sequence). CDR3 coding DNA: TGTGCCAGCAGCCGCACTGGGGGGGCTGTCCATGGCTACACCTTC. As protein: CASSRTGGAVHGYTF.

This clone has just a few counts. The CDR3 loop is CASSNFVNTIYF. DNA for the CDR3: TGTGCCAGCAGCAATTTCGTCAACACCATATATTTT. The rearrangement links TRBV7-2 to TRBJ1-3; D not certain. The CDR3 consists of 12 residues. CDR1 and CDR2 from the germline V gene are SGHTA and FQGNSA. Trimming left V 5 bases short and J 7 bases short, with 9 bases between.

The chain combines TRBV18 with TRBJ2-1; D call uncertain. The CDR3 totals 12 residues. V lost 1 base to trimming and J lost 7 bases, with 5 bases between them. Germline lookup yields CDR1 KGHSH and CDR2 LQKENI. In nucleotides, the CDR3 is TGTGCCAGCTCACCACTCGAGAATGAGCAGTTCTTC. Translating gives CASSPLENEQFF. Based on the CDR3 plus reference TRBV18 and TRBJ2-1, the full variable domain is NAGVMQNPRHLVRRRGQEARLRCSPMKGHSHVYWYRQLPEEGLKFMVYLQKENIIDESGMPKERFSAEFPKEGPSILRIQQVVRGDSAAYFCASSPLENEQFFGPGTRLTVL.

The DNA of the CDR3 is TGTGCCAGCAGAGCTACAGGGGGTCGAACTGAAGCTTTCTTT. It codes for CASRATGGRTEAFF. The gene calls are TRBV2 and TRBJ1-1, with 8 bases matching TRBD1. Trimming cost V 6 bases and J 5 bases; bases outside gene matches: 8. This CDR3 contains 14 residues. From germline, CDR1 is SNHLY and CDR2 FYNNEI.

The rearrangement links TRBV5-6 to TRBJ1-2; D is perhaps TRBD1 (6 bases). The CDR3 is made up of 13 amino acids. V shed 5 bases and J shed 6 bases, with 14 bases lying between them. Per germline, CDR1 SGHDT and CDR2 YYEEEE. This CDR3 is CASSSLRGDGYTF. The CDR3 DNA sequence: TGTGCCAGCAGTTCGCTCAGGGGTGATGGCTACACCTTC.

CDR3 DNA sequence: TGCGCCAGCAGCCGTGCGGGGGGGCCGGATCAGCCCCAGCATTTT. Residues: CASSRAGGPDQPQHF. The V and J genes are TRBV4-1 and TRBJ1-5, with D possibly matching TRBD1 (6 bases). The germline V gene has CDR1 MGHRA and CDR2 YSYEKL. V was pared by 4 bases and J by 5 bases, with 15 bases between. The length of the CDR3 is 15 residues.

This clone turned up a few times. This sequence joins TRBV29-1 and TRBJ2-5; D is undetermined. This CDR3 is built from 14 residues. Germline V CDR1 and CDR2: SQVTM, ANQGSEA. With 6 bases removed from V and 2 bases from J, the gap between germline ends came to 16 bases. The CDR3 reads CSVVLPRNQETQYF. The CDR3 nucleotides read TGCAGCGTCGTCCTCCCCAGGAATCAAGAGACCCAGTACTTC.

This chain uses TRBV4-1 with TRBJ2-7, with 7 nucleotides matching TRBD1. This CDR3 region has 14 residues. The germline CDR1 and CDR2 sequences are MGHRA and YSYEKL. After removal of 4 bases from V and 2 bases from J, the junction contained 5 bases not matched to a gene. Written as DNA, the CDR3 is TGCGCCAGCAGCCGATCAACAGGGGCCTACGAGCAGTACTTC. Its protein is CASSRSTGAYEQYF.

V usage is TRBV6-5 and J usage is TRBJ1-5; weak D call: TRBD1 (5 bases). The CDR3 sequence is 14 residues long. Germline V gene data show CDR1 as MNHEY and CDR2 as SVGAGI. Between the trimmed V and J ends, which lost 0 bases and 6 bases, there was a span of 9 bases. DNA for the CDR3: TGTGCCAGCAGTTACTCGTCAGGGCTTCAGCCCCAGCATTTT. It yields the protein CASSYSSGLQPQHF.

The rearrangement links TRBV2 to TRBJ1-3; 7 bases are a match to TRBD1. The V segment lost 8 bases and the J segment 4 bases; nucleotides outside the gene matches: 11. In germline, CDR1 is SNHLY, CDR2 FYNNEI. CDR3 size: 15 residues. The CDR3 protein is CASARGGAAGNTIYF. The DNA for the CDR3 is TGTGCCAGCGCTAGAGGGGGCGCGGCGGGAAACACCATATATTTT.

This clone was detected only once. The V call is TRBV5-8, the J call TRBJ1-2, with 8 positions matching TRBD1. V was pared by 1 base and J by 4 bases, with 6 bases of the junction left unmatched. Germline V gene data show CDR1 as SGHTS and CDR2 as YDEGEE. CDR3 length equals 15 residues. CDR3 nucleotides: TGTGCCAGCAGCTTGCCGACAGGGGTGGGCTATGGCTACACCTTC. Translating gives CASSLPTGVGYGYTF.

The V call is TRBV5-4, the J call TRBJ1-3, with 9 positions matching TRBD1. CDR1 and CDR2 (germline): SGHNT, YYREEE (reference sequence). CDR3 size: 15 residues. The V segment lost 2 bases and the J segment 4 bases; nucleotides outside the gene matches: 4. CDR3 amino acids: CASSLRQGEGNTIYF. DNA of the CDR3: TGTGCCAGCAGCTTAAGACAGGGGGAAGGAAACACCATATATTTT.

V usage is TRBV27 and J usage is TRBJ1-2, with D maybe TRBD1 (5 bases). CDR1 is MNHEY, CDR2 SMNVEV, per germline (reference sequence). This CDR3 is 14 amino acids long. V was shortened by 5 bases and J by 6 bases, with 16 bases between the two germline ends. The CDR3 reads CASSPLAGTNGYTF. In nucleotides, the CDR3 is TGTGCCAGCAGTCCCCTAGCAGGGACTAATGGCTACACCTTC.